This TCR beta chain was sequenced for a study of shared clonotypes between healthy human individuals. Study context: A donor's plate count was three for CD4 naive and three for CD4 memory; CD8 naive had two and CD8 memory one.

Profiling relied on immunoSEQ multiplex PCR, and the TCRdb table lists in-frame clones only, not all of them. The sample gives approximately 95,000 clones, 67% of which show up once; 35% to 55% is in the top ten. The donors, healthy adults who were HIV-negative, had experienced no recent acute infections or vaccinations. This clonotype was obtained from a man aged 25-45 years in good health. The sequenced sample consisted of memory CD8+ T cells sorted from blood. The sample's subset: CD45RO+ cells pooled with CCR7-negative TemRA cells.

CDR3: CASSSPGGVEQYF. Written as DNA, the CDR3 is TGTGCCAGCAGCTCTCCAGGAGGAGTCGAGCAGTACTTC. The chain uses TRBV5-6 and TRBJ2-7; D possibly corresponds to TRBD2 (5 bases). The germline V gene encodes CDR1 SGHDT and CDR2 YYEEEE. The CDR3 spans 13 residues. V was clipped by 3 bases and J by 6 bases, with 13 bases between them.